Each of the 24 T cell receptor beta chains below was sequenced from the same sample in a study of T cells expressing NK-cell markers. TCRdb reprocessed the 5' RACE reads, with one entry per CDR3 protein and no DNA. This sample's table has about 550,000 distinct CDR3 sequences. The specimen was blood T cells: a sorted CD56 or NKG2C T cell subset, CD4+ or CD8+ T cells, or bulk PBMC T cells (not recorded which). The origin of the receptors is a man between 18 and 29 years old in good health.

CDR3 in amino acids: CASRTISGRAPDTQYF. This chain uses TRBV6-2 or TRBV6-3 with TRBJ2-3; the TRBD2 assignment by TCRdb is unverifiable without DNA. This CDR3 is built from 16 residues. Germline lookup yields CDR1 MNHEY and CDR2 SVGEGT.

The rearrangement joins TRBV12-3 or TRBV12-4 to TRBJ2-3; the TCRdb D gene call, TRBD2, has no DNA to confirm it. This CDR3 region has 20 residues. The CDR3 region is CASSFWAPGLAGGSTDTQYF.

The chain couples TRBV4-3 to TRBJ2-7; as DNA is missing, the TRBD2 call by TCRdb cannot be tested. Looked up from germline, CDR1 is LGHNA and CDR2 is YSLEER. This CDR3 region has 15 residues. This CDR3 is CASSRTSGGPYEQYF.

Here the CDR3 reads CASTGAGTPNEQFF. V usage is TRBV6-1 and J usage is TRBJ2-1; the TCRdb D gene call, TRBD1, has no DNA to confirm it. The length of the CDR3 is 14 residues. The germline V gene encodes CDR1 MNHNS and CDR2 SASEGT.

CDR3 sequence: CASSEPRDRETQYF. J is TRBJ2-5 and V is TRBV25-1; the TRBD1 assignment by TCRdb is unverifiable without DNA. The CDR3 runs to 14 residues. The germline gives CDR1 MGHDK, CDR2 SYGVNS.

The rearrangement joins TRBV29-1 to TRBJ2-1; TCRdb calls TRBD2, which cannot be checked without DNA. CDR3 length: 14 amino acids. Germline-derived CDR1 and CDR2 are SQVTM and ANQGSEA. The CDR3 is CSVAPPTSGNEQFF.

The chain combines TRBV12-3 or TRBV12-4 with TRBJ1-5; the D call of TRBD1 rests on TCRdb alone, since no DNA is present to check it. The CDR3 spans 15 residues. This CDR3 is CASSLGGQANQPQHF.

The chain recombines TRBV9 with TRBJ2-2; the TRBD2 assignment by TCRdb is unverifiable without DNA. CDR1 and CDR2 (germline): SGDLS, YYNGEE. This CDR3 has 18 residues. The CDR3 sequence is CASSVLSGTSGTPGELFF.

The V gene is TRBV20-1, the J gene TRBJ2-7; lacking DNA, the TRBD1 call made by TCRdb goes unchecked. The CDR3 sequence is 14 residues long. The germline CDR1 and CDR2 sequences are DFQATT and SNEGSKA (reference sequence). The CDR3 sequence is CSATSQGAGYEQYF.

The CDR3 spells CASSFIDSPSYEQYF. V gene TRBV12-3 or TRBV12-4 combines with J gene TRBJ2-7. The CDR3 runs 15 residues.

This chain links TRBV25-1 with TRBJ1-3. Germline values: CDR1 MGHDK, CDR2 SYGVNS. CDR3 length: 13 amino acids. CDR3 loop: CASRAGPGNTIYF.

J is TRBJ2-3 and V is TRBV5-1; the TRBD2 assignment by TCRdb is unverifiable without DNA. Germline V gene lookup returns CDR1 SGHRS and CDR2 YFSETQ. This CDR3 region has 16 residues. The CDR3 reads CASSLLSGRETDTQYF.

The rearrangement joins TRBV7-2 to TRBJ1-2. CDR3 length: 15 residues. CDR1 and CDR2 (germline): SGHTA, FQGNSA. The CDR3 reads CASSAGSGFVYGYTF.

The V call is TRBV28, the J call TRBJ2-1; TCRdb outputs TRBD2, but without DNA this stays unchecked. The CDR3 length is 14 residues. Germline-derived CDR1 and CDR2 are MDHEN and SYDVKM. CDR3 sequence reads: CASRSLPGGNEQFF. Full variable domain (rest looked up from reference TRBV28 and TRBJ2-1): DVKVTQSSRYLVKRTGEKVFLECVQDMDHENMFWYRQDPGLGLRLIYFSYDVKMKEKGDIPEGYSVSREKKERFSLILESASTNQTSMYLCASRSLPGGNEQFFGPGTRLTVL.

The chain is built from TRBV9 and TRBJ2-7. Germline CDR1 reads SGDLS; CDR2 reads YYNGEE. The length of the CDR3 is 15 residues. The CDR3 reads CASSGRAGNPYEQYF.

The V and J genes are TRBV25-1 and TRBJ2-2; TCRdb's D gene call, TRBD1, goes unchecked for lack of DNA. The length of the CDR3 is 13 residues. CDR1 MGHDK and CDR2 SYGVNS come from the germline V gene. The CDR3 loop is CASSARDTGELFF.

The J gene is TRBJ1-3, the V gene TRBV20-1; TCRdb gives TRBD1 as the D gene, but with no DNA this cannot be confirmed. The CDR3 runs to 16 residues. Germline V gives CDR1 DFQATT, CDR2 SNEGSKA (reference sequence). This chain's CDR3 is CSARAPQGPSGNTIYF.

The rearrangement uses TRBV7-9 and TRBJ1-5. The germline V gene has CDR1 SEHNR and CDR2 FQNEAQ (reference sequence). The CDR3 spans 14 residues. CDR3 amino acids: CASSFGRINQPQHF.

The J gene is TRBJ2-5, the V gene TRBV12-3 or TRBV12-4; TCRdb proposes TRBD2, but this gene call is untestable without DNA. The CDR3 spans 15 residues. CDR3 in amino acids: CASSGTSGRRETQYF.

The chain uses TRBV20-1 and TRBJ2-3; TCRdb reports TRBD1, a call that lacks DNA to check it against. The CDR3 is made up of 14 amino acids. Germline V gives CDR1 DFQATT, CDR2 SNEGSKA (reference sequence). CDR3 in amino acids: CSAREQGPTDTQYF.

V usage is TRBV10-3 and J usage is TRBJ2-7; with no DNA, the TCRdb D assignment of TRBD2 cannot be verified. The CDR3 is made up of 17 amino acids. Germline CDR1 is ENHRY and CDR2 is SYGVKD. CDR3 amino acids: CAIKPLAGGPGSYEQYF.

The CDR3 loop is CASSLGLGLAGDPDTQYF. The chain carries TRBV12-3 or TRBV12-4 and TRBJ2-3; TCRdb lists TRBD2, though no DNA is available to test this call. The CDR3 extends over 18 amino acids.

V and J are TRBV6-1 and TRBJ2-2; TCRdb reports TRBD2, a call that lacks DNA to check it against. The germline gives CDR1 MNHNS, CDR2 SASEGT. The CDR3 runs 15 residues. Here the CDR3 reads CASSLTSGRARELFF.

The V and J genes are TRBV20-1 and TRBJ1-4; the TCRdb call, TRBD1, lacks DNA for checking. This CDR3 has 14 amino acids. Germline V gives CDR1 DFQATT, CDR2 SNEGSKA (reference sequence). Here the CDR3 reads CSARVGGLKEKLFF.